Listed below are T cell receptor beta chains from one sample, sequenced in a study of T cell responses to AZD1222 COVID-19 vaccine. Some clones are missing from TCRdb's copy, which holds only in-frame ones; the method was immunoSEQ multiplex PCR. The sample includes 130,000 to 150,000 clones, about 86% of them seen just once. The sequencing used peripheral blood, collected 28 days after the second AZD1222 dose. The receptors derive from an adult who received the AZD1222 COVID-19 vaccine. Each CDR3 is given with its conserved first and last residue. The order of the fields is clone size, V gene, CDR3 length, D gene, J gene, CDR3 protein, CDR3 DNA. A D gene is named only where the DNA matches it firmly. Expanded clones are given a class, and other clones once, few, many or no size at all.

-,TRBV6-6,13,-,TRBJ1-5,CASSYDGQGPQHF,TGTGCCAGCAGTTATGACGGCCAGGGGCCCCAGCATTTT
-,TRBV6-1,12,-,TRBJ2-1,CASSDPGNEQFF,TGTGCCAGCAGTGATCCCGGGAATGAGCAGTTCTTC
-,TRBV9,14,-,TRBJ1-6,CASSPQSFNSPLHF,TGTGCCAGCAGCCCGCAAAGTTTTAATTCACCCCTCCACTTT
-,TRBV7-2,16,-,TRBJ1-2,CASSTPLPRENYGYTF,TGTGCCAGCAGCACTCCCTTACCTAGGGAGAACTATGGCTACACCTTC
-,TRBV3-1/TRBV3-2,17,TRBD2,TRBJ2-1,CASSAITSALTYNEQFF,TGTGCCAGCAGCGCAATCACTAGCGCACTGACTTACAATGAGCAGTTCTTC
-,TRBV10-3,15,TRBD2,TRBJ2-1,CAIRPSGNPYNEQFF,TGTGCCATCAGGCCAAGCGGGAATCCCTACAATGAGCAGTTCTTC
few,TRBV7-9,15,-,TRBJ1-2,CASSLEQAVNYGYTF,TGTGCCAGCAGCTTAGAACAGGCGGTTAACTATGGCTACACCTTC
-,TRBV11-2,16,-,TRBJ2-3,CASSSRTRLVTDTQYF,TGTGCCAGCAGCTCCCGGACAAGACTTGTCACAGATACGCAGTATTTT
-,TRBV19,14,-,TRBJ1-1,CASKSLQGPTEAFF,TGTGCCAGCAAATCTTTACAGGGCCCCACTGAAGCTTTCTTT
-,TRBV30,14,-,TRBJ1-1,CAWSPRGRNTEAFF,TGTGCCTGGAGCCCCCGTGGGCGGAACACTGAAGCTTTCTTT
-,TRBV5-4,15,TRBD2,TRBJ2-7,CASSLSLAGVNEQYF,TGTGCCAGCAGCTTGTCACTAGCGGGAGTCAACGAGCAGTACTTC
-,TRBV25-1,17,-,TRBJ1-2,CASSESLNPVALYGYTF,TGTGCCAGCAGTGAATCGCTAAACCCGGTGGCCCTCTATGGCTACACCTTC
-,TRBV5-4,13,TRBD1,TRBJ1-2,CASSTGTDYGYTF,TGTGCCAGCAGCACCGGGACAGATTATGGCTACACCTTC
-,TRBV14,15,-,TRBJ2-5,CASSQGERERETQYF,TGTGCCAGCAGCCAAGGTGAAAGGGAGAGAGAGACCCAGTACTTC
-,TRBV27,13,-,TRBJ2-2,CASSGTNTGELFF,TGTGCCAGCAGTGGGACGAACACCGGGGAGCTGTTTTTT
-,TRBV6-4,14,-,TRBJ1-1,CANPGTRRNTEAFF,TGTGCCAACCCCGGGACACGACGGAACACTGAAGCTTTCTTT
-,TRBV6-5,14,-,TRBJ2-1,CASPSDLGRDEQFF,TGTGCCAGCCCTTCGGATCTGGGTCGGGATGAGCAGTTCTTC
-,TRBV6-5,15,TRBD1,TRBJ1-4,CASSYSGQVNEKLFF,TGTGCCAGCAGTTATTCGGGACAGGTCAATGAAAAACTGTTTTTT
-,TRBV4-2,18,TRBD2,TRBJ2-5,CASSQAAGSGGPQETQYF,TGTGCCAGCAGCCAAGCCGCGGGAAGCGGGGGACCTCAAGAGACCCAGTACTTC
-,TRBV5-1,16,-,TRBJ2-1,CASLQTGGNSLNEQFF,TGCGCCAGCCTCCAAACCGGGGGTAATTCGCTGAATGAGCAGTTCTTC
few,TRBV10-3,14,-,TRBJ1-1,CAISGGLMNTEAFF,TGTGCCATCAGCGGGGGCTTGATGAACACTGAAGCTTTCTTT
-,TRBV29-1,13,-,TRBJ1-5,CSVRGGSNQPQHF,TGCAGCGTCCGTGGGGGTAGCAATCAGCCCCAGCATTTT
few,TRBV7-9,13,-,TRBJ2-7,CASSYTGTGEQYF,TGTGCCAGCAGCTACACAGGGACCGGCGAGCAGTACTTC
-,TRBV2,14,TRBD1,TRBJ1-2,CASNPGTGMGGYTF,TGTGCCAGCAACCCGGGGACAGGGATGGGAGGCTACACCTTC
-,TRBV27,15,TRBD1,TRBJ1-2,CASSSTGVVGYGYTF,TGTGCCAGCAGCTCTACAGGGGTCGTCGGCTATGGCTACACCTTC
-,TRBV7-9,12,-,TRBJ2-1,CATPRGGNEQFF,TGTGCCACCCCTAGGGGGGGCAATGAGCAGTTCTTC
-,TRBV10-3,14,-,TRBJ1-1,CAISDRGGDTEAFF,TGTGCCATCAGTGATCGGGGAGGGGACACTGAAGCTTTCTTT
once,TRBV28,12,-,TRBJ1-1,CASTSMGYEAFF,TGTGCCAGCACCTCTATGGGCTATGAAGCTTTCTTT
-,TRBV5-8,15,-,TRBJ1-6,CASSLEDSPYSPLHF,TGTGCCAGCAGCTTGGAAGACAGCCCATATTCACCCCTCCACTTT
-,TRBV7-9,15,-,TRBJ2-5,CASSLRLAQQETQYF,TGTGCCAGCAGCTTAAGGCTAGCGCAACAAGAGACCCAGTACTTC
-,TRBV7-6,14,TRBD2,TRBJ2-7,CASSLVWGLEEQYF,TGTGCCAGCAGCTTAGTCTGGGGACTAGAAGAGCAGTACTTC
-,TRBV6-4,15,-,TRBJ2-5,CATLPPGSLGETQYF,TGTGCCACCCTCCCACCAGGGAGCCTCGGAGAGACCCAGTACTTC
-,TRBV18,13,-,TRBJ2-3,CASSPPGADTQYF,TGTGCCAGCTCACCACCAGGGGCAGATACGCAGTATTTT
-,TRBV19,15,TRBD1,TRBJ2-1,CASSLDRGPHNEQFF,TGTGCCAGTAGTTTAGACAGGGGGCCGCACAATGAGCAGTTCTTC
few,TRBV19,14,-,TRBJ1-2,CASNPSAATYGYTF,TGTGCCAGTAACCCTAGTGCGGCCACCTATGGCTACACCTTC
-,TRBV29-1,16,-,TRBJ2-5,CSVEFSGAWGQETQYF,TGCAGCGTTGAATTTTCGGGGGCGTGGGGTCAAGAGACCCAGTACTTC
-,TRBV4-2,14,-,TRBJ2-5,CASSHPLPGETQYF,TGTGCCAGCAGCCACCCTCTTCCTGGTGAGACCCAGTACTTC
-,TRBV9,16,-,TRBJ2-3,CASSVGAAFYTDTQYF,TGTGCCAGCAGCGTAGGGGCAGCCTTTTACACAGATACGCAGTATTTT
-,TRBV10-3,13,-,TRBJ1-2,CAASGQDGYGYTF,TGTGCCGCAAGCGGGCAGGACGGTTATGGCTACACCTTC
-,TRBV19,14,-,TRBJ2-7,CASASEKWGYEQYF,TGTGCCAGTGCTTCTGAAAAATGGGGCTACGAGCAGTACTTC
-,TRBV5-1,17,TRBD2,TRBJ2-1,CASSLAVIAGGPNEQFF,TGCGCCAGCAGCTTGGCGGTAATAGCGGGAGGGCCGAATGAGCAGTTCTTC
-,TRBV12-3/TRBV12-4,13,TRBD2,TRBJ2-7,CASSLSGDYEQYF,TGTGCCAGCAGTTTAAGCGGGGACTACGAGCAGTACTTC